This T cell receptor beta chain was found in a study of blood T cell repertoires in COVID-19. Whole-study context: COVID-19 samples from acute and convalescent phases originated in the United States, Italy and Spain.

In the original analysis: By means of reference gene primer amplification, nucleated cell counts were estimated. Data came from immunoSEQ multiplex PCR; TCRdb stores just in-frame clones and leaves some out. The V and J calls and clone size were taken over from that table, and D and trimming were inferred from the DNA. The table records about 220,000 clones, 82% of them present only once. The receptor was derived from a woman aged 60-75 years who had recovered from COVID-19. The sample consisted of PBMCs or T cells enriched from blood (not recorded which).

The CDR3, as DNA: TGTGCCAGCAGCCTGACAGGACAGGCAACTAGCACAGATACGCAGTATTTT. Its translation: CASSLTGQATSTDTQYF. The chain uses TRBV3-1 (or the pseudogene TRBV3-2) and TRBJ2-3; 7 bases fit TRBD1. The ends lost 4 bases at V and 0 bases at J; junction bases unmatched: 10. Germline CDR1 reads LGHDT; CDR2 reads YNNKEL (reference sequence). The CDR3 contains 17 residues.